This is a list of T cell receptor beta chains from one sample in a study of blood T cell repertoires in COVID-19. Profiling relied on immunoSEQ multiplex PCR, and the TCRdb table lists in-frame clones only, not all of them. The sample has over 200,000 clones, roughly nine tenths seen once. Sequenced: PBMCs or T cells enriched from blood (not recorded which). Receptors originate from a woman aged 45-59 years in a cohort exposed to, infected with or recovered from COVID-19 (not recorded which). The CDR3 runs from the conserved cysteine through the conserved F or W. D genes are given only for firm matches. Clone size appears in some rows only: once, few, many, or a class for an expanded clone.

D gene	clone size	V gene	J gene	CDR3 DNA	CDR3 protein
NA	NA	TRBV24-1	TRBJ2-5	TGTGCCACCAGTGATTTGACACAGGGAGGGGAGACCCAGTACTTC	CATSDLTQGGETQYF
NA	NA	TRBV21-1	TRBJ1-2	TGTGCCAGCCGGCAGGGAAGCTATGGCTACACCTTC	CASRQGSYGYTF
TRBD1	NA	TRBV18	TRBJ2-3	TGTGCCAGCTCACCACCGGGACAGGCGGGTACGCAGTATTTT	CASSPPGQAGTQYF
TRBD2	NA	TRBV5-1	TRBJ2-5	TGCGCCAGCAGCTTGAGGAGCGGGGGGGTTCAAGAGACCCAGTACTTC	CASSLRSGGVQETQYF
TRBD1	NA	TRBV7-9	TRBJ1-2	TGTGCCAGCAGCCAGCACTCGGACAGGCCCTATGGCTACACCTTC	CASSQHSDRPYGYTF
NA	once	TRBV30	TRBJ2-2	TGTGCCTGGAGTAGGAGGCTCACCGGGGAGCTGTTTTTT	CAWSRRLTGELFF
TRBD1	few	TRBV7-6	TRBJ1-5	TGTGCCAGCAGCTGGGGGGACAGAGATCAGCCCCAGCATTTT	CASSWGDRDQPQHF
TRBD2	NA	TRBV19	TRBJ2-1	TGTGCCAGTACCCCCGGGACTAGTGCGTACAATGAGCAGTTCTTC	CASTPGTSAYNEQFF
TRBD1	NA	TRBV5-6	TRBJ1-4	TGTGCCAGCAGCCGACAGGGAACTAATGAAAAACTGTTTTTT	CASSRQGTNEKLFF
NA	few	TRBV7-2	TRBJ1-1	TGTGCCAGCAGCTGGAAACAGGGAGCCACTGAAGCTTTCTTT	CASSWKQGATEAFF
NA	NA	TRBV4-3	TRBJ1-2	TGCGCCAGCAGCCCATCCCATTCGCAGAACTATGGCTACACCTTC	CASSPSHSQNYGYTF
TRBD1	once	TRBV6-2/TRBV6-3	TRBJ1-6	TGTGCCAGCAGTTACTCGAAAACCGGGACAGGGGGGTATTCACCCCTCCACTTT	CASSYSKTGTGGYSPLHF
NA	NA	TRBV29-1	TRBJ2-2	TGCAGCGCTCTTCGGGACAATACCGGGGAGCTGTTTTTT	CSALRDNTGELFF
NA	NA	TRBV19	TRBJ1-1	TGTGCCAGTAGTCGATCGCAGGGGACTGAAGCTTTCTTT	CASSRSQGTEAFF
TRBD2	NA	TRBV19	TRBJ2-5	TGTGCCAGTTCCAAGACTAGCGGGGGGGAAGAGACCCAGTACTTC	CASSKTSGGEETQYF
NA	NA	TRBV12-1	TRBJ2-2	TGTGCCAGCAGCTTTGCGAGCCCGTGGGCGGGGGCAGACACCGGGGAGCTGTTTTTT	CASSFASPWAGADTGELFF
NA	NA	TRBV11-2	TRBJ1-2	TGTGCCAGCAGCTTAGATCCGAACAGATCAGGGTTCTATGGCTACACCTTC	CASSLDPNRSGFYGYTF
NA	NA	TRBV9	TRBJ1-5	TGTGCCAGCAGCGTAGGGGCAGTCCCGAATCAGCCCCAGCATTTT	CASSVGAVPNQPQHF
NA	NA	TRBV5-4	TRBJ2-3	TGTGCCACCCATAGGACACTCACAGATACGCAGTATTTT	CATHRTLTDTQYF
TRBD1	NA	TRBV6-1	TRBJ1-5	TGTGCCAGCAGTGGAGGCCCCGGGACAGCCGGGAGGCCCCAGCATTTT	CASSGGPGTAGRPQHF
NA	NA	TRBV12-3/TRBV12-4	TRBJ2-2	TGTGCCAGCAGTTTCCGGGGAGCCGGGGAGCTGTTTTTT	CASSFRGAGELFF
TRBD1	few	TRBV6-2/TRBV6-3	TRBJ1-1	TGTGCCAGCAGCCGACAGGGGGGCACTGAAGCTTTCTTT	CASSRQGGTEAFF
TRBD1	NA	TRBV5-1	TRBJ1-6	TGCGCCAGCAGCCCCGCGGGACAGGGAAATTCACCCCTCCACTTT	CASSPAGQGNSPLHF
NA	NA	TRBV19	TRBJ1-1	TGTGCCAGTACCGAGCTGAGGGTGAACACTGAAGCTTTCTTT	CASTELRVNTEAFF
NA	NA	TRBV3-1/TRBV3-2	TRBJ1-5	TGTGCCAGCAGCCATACAGGGCTAAATCAGCCCCAGCATTTT	CASSHTGLNQPQHF
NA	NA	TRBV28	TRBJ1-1	TGTGCCAGCAGCCCCCCTCTCTATTTCACTGAAGCTTTCTTT	CASSPPLYFTEAFF
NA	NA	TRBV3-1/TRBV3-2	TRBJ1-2	TGTGCCAGCAGCCAAGGAGAAGATTTAAACTATGGCTACACCTTC	CASSQGEDLNYGYTF
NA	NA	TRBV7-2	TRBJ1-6	TGTGCCAGCAGCTTACGCGGCGGAAGAAATTCACCCCTCCACTTT	CASSLRGGRNSPLHF
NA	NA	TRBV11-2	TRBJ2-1	TGTGCCAGCAGCTTTCAAAGGGAGTACGGTGAGCAGTTCTTC	CASSFQREYGEQFF
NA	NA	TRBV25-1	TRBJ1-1	TGTGCCAGCAGTGAATATGGTACAGCCAACACTGAAGCTTTCTTT	CASSEYGTANTEAFF
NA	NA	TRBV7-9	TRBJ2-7	TGTGCCAGCAGCTTAGACACCACATCCTACGAGCAGTACTTC	CASSLDTTSYEQYF
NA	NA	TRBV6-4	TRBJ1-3	TGTGCCAGCAGTAGCCATCTCTCTGGAAACACCATATATTTT	CASSSHLSGNTIYF
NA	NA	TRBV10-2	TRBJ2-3	TGCGCCGTACGTCCGGTCCAGGCAGATACGCAGTATTTT	CAVRPVQADTQYF
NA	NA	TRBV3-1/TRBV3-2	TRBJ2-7	TGTGCCAGCAGCCAAGATTATCAGCTAGCTTACGAGCAGTACTTC	CASSQDYQLAYEQYF
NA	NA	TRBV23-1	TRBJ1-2	TGCGCCAGCCGCCCCAGCGTGACAGTCCCCTATGGCTACACCTTC	CASRPSVTVPYGYTF
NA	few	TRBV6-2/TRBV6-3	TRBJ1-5	TGTGCCAGCAGTTATCCCCCTACCGGGACATTCCCACGCTATAGCAATCAGCCCCAGCATTTT	CASSYPPTGTFPRYSNQPQHF
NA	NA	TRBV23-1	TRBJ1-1	TGCGCCAGCAGTCAATGGGGGCCCGAAGAAGATTTCTTT	CASSQWGPEEDFF
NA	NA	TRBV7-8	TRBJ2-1	TGTGCCAGCAGCCAGCAAGGGGGTCTCTCCTACAATGAGCAGTTCTTC	CASSQQGGLSYNEQFF
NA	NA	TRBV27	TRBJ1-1	TGTGCCAGCAGTCCCCGTTGGAGGGACACTGAAGCTTTCTTT	CASSPRWRDTEAFF
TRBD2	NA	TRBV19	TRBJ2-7	TGTGCCAGTAGTCAGCGGGGGATAAACTACGAGCAGTACTTC	CASSQRGINYEQYF
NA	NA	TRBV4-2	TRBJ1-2	TGTGCCAGCAGCCCGCCCCCGGGACACGAGAACTATGGCTACACCTTC	CASSPPPGHENYGYTF
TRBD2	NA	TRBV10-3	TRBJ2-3	TGTGCCATCAGTCTACGGACTAGCGGGGGTCCAGATACGCAGTATTTT	CAISLRTSGGPDTQYF